A single sample is the source of the 16 T cell receptor beta chains below, sequenced in a study of T cell repertoires in cytomegalovirus infection. MiXCR was run by TCRdb on the reads, yielding one entry per CDR3 protein. The data contain roughly 500,000 distinct CDR3 sequences, approximately 10% of them singletons. The sequenced material came from PBMCs. Source of these receptors: a human donor in good health (CMV status not recorded). Some clones in this sample may be carry-over from other donors' samples.

In its sample, this clonotype was seen many times. The chain joins TRBV6-6 to TRBJ2-6; the D gene is possibly TRBD2 (7 bases). CDR1 is MNHNY, CDR2 SVGAGI, per germline (reference sequence). CDR3 length: 18 residues. V was pared by 6 bases and J by 0 bases, with 18 bases between. The CDR3 DNA reads as TGTGCCAGCAGATCCCTTCGCGGGGGCGGCTCTGGGGCCAACGTCCTGACTTTC. Translated, it gives CASRSLRGGGSGANVLTF.

The V gene is TRBV30, the J gene TRBJ1-1; D not resolved. This CDR3 spans 10 amino acids. CDR1 GTSNPN and CDR2 SVGIG come from the germline V gene (reference sequence). V was trimmed by 8 bases and J by 7 bases, leaving 11 bases between them. The CDR3 region is CAAGRGEAFF. DNA for the CDR3: TGTGCCGCCGGGCGCGGTGAAGCTTTCTTT.

The table lists this clonotype with many counts. The rearrangement links TRBV5-8 to TRBJ1-2, with D uncertain. The germline V gene has CDR1 SGHTS and CDR2 YDEGEE. CDR3 size: 15 residues. V lost 1 base, J lost 4 bases, and 14 bases lay in between. CDR3 loop: CASSLWTEASYGYTF. For the CDR3, the DNA is TGTGCCAGCAGCTTGTGGACCGAGGCGAGCTATGGCTACACCTTC. Full variable domain (outside the CDR3, taken from reference TRBV5-8 and TRBJ1-2): EAGVTQSPTHLIKTRGQQATLRCSPISGHTSVYWYQQALGLGLQFLLWYDEGEERNRGNFPPRFSGRQFPNYSSELNVNALELEDSALYLCASSLWTEASYGYTFGSGTRLTVV.

The sample holds many counts of this clonotype. The CDR3 loop reads CASSLSGTSGSSYNEQFF. The DNA of the CDR3 is TGTGCCAGCAGCTTATCCGGGACTAGCGGTAGCTCCTACAATGAGCAGTTCTTC. The J gene is TRBJ2-1, the V gene TRBV7-3, with 11 bases fitting TRBD2. Germline V lookup: CDR1 SGHTA, CDR2 FQGTGA. Trimming cost V 2 bases and J 0 bases; bases outside gene matches: 6. The CDR3 totals 18 residues.

This clonotype appeared many times. The V and J genes are TRBV11-2 and TRBJ2-5; D unresolved. The CDR3 totals 13 residues. Germline CDR1 and CDR2: SGHAT and FQNNGV. Deletions cut 5 bases from V and 5 bases from J, with 12 bases between. CDR3 region: CASSPSVRETQYF. DNA of the CDR3: TGTGCCAGCAGCCCGTCGGTCAGGGAGACCCAGTACTTC.

In this sample, this clonotype turned up many times. V and J are TRBV7-9 and TRBJ1-5, with D maybe TRBD1 (6 bases). The CDR3 is 14 amino acids. CDR1 and CDR2 (germline): SEHNR, FQNEAQ (reference sequence). Trimming removed 5 bases from V and 10 bases from J, with 18 bases in between. The CDR3 DNA reads as TGTGCCAGCAGCCCCGCGGACAGCCTACGCCCCCAGCATTTT. Translated: CASSPADSLRPQHF.

A few counts support this clonotype. A single base separates this from a much larger clone, so it may be a read error. CDR3 nucleotides: TGTGCCAGCAGCACGACAAGAAACTATGGCTACACCTTC. It specifies CASSTTRNYGYTF. The chain recombines TRBV12-3 or TRBV12-4 with TRBJ1-2, with D unclear. V lost 6 bases, J lost 2 bases, and 10 bases lay in between. The length of the CDR3 is 13 residues.

The chain is built from TRBV20-1 and TRBJ2-1; a possible D gene is TRBD2 (6 bases). Deletions cut 6 bases from V and 4 bases from J, with 19 bases between. CDR3 size: 15 residues. Germline loops: CDR1 DFQATT, CDR2 SNEGSKA (reference sequence). DNA for the CDR3: TGCAGTGCCCTGACGAGACTAGTTCGGTACAATGAGCAGTTCTTC. It yields the protein CSALTRLVRYNEQFF.

This clonotype was counted many times. The chain employs TRBV7-6 and TRBJ2-1, with 13 bases aligning to TRBD2. Per germline, CDR1 SGHVS and CDR2 FNYEAQ. J gave up 1 base and V 4 bases, and 16 bases lay outside the gene matches. The CDR3 runs 21 residues. CDR3 residues: CASSSYRATSGRARSYNEQFF. CDR3 bases: TGTGCCAGCAGCTCCTACCGGGCCACTAGCGGGAGGGCCCGGTCCTACAATGAGCAGTTCTTC.

This clonotype has a count of ten or more. This chain links TRBV7-3 with TRBJ2-1; the match to TRBD2 covers 9 bases. The germline V gene has CDR1 SGHTA and CDR2 FQGTGA. The V gene end was trimmed by 5 bases and the J gene end by 4 bases; junction bases not matched to a gene: 6. The CDR3 is 15 residues long. The CDR3 DNA follows: TGTGCCAGCAGCGCGCTAGCGGGGAGGTACAATGAGCAGTTCTTC. Translation: CASSALAGRYNEQFF.

This chain links TRBV4-2 with TRBJ2-1; D is unresolved. Trimming removed 0 bases from V and 9 bases from J, with 9 bases in between. The CDR3 is 13 amino acids. From germline, CDR1 is LGHNA and CDR2 YNFKEQ. This chain's CDR3 is CASSQDQKSEQFF. The DNA of the CDR3 is TGTGCCAGCAGCCAAGATCAAAAGAGTGAGCAGTTCTTC.

This clonotype was seen at least ten times. For the CDR3, the DNA is TGTGCCAGCAGCCTCGCTGGACTGTCTTCCTACGAGCAGTACTTC. Protein product: CASSLAGLSSYEQYF. This chain connects TRBV9 to TRBJ2-7, with a possible D match to TRBD2 (5 bases). The CDR3 length is 15 residues. CDR1 and CDR2 from the germline V gene are SGDLS and YYNGEE. Between the trimmed V and J ends, which lost 4 bases and 1 base, there was a span of 15 bases. The full variable domain, its missing parts supplied by reference TRBV9 and TRBJ2-7, is DSGVTQTPKHLITATGQRVTLRCSPRSGDLSVYWYQQSLDQGLQFLIQYYNGEERAKGNILERFSAQQFPDLHSELNLSSLELGDSALYFCASSLAGLSSYEQYFGPGTRLTVT.

This clonotype was seen at least ten times. The chain joins TRBV20-1 to TRBJ1-6, with D possibly TRBD1 on 5 matching bases. The V end lost 1 base, the J end lost 7 bases, and 20 bases lay between the germline ends. Germline V gene data show CDR1 as DFQATT and CDR2 as SNEGSKA (reference sequence). CDR3 length equals 17 residues. CDR3 coding DNA: TGCAGTGCTAGAGTAGAGGGGCACCACCGAAAAAATTCACCCCTCCACTTT. Protein sequence: CSARVEGHHRKNSPLHF.

This clonotype was seen ten or more times. V gene TRBV12-3 or TRBV12-4 combines with J gene TRBJ2-3; D gene uncertain. This CDR3 comprises 13 residues. Trimming cost V 5 bases and J 3 bases, with 9 bases left between them. The CDR3 sequence: CASSRPQTDTQYF. The CDR3 coding sequence is TGTGCCAGCAGTCGTCCCCAGACAGATACGCAGTATTTT.

This clonotype came up many times. The chain carries TRBV7-3 and TRBJ2-2; 7 bases map to TRBD2. Germline-derived CDR1 and CDR2 are SGHTA and FQGTGA. The V segment lost 1 base and the J segment 5 bases; nucleotides outside the gene matches: 7. This CDR3 has 16 amino acids. CDR3 DNA sequence: TGTGCCAGCAGCTTAAATTCGGCGGGGGTAACCGGGGAGCTGTTTTTT. Amino acids: CASSLNSAGVTGELFF. The variable domain in full, completed from reference TRBV7-3 and TRBJ2-2, reads GAGVSQTPSNKVTEKGKYVELRCDPISGHTALYWYRQSLGQGPEFLIYFQGTGAADDSGLPNDRFFAVRPEGSVSTLKIQRTERGDSAVYLCASSLNSAGVTGELFFGEGSRLTVL.

This clonotype was picked up a small number of times. The chain couples TRBV6-5 to TRBJ2-7; D call uncertain. CDR1 and CDR2 (germline): MNHEY, SVGAGI. Between the trimmed V and J ends, which lost 5 bases and 6 bases, there was a span of 11 bases. The CDR3 is 12 residues long. CDR3 coding DNA: TGTGCCAGCAGTCGTAGGGTGGGCGAGCAGTACTTC. Protein sequence: CASSRRVGEQYF.